The TCR beta chain described here comes from a study of control samples from healthy donors and cancer patients. Trimming cost V 7 bases and J 1 base, with 13 bases left between them. Germline lookup yields CDR1 ENHRY and CDR2 SYGVKD. The CDR3 spans 14 residues. This table comes from immunoSEQ multiplex PCR, and its TCRdb copy is limited to in-frame clones, with some not included. The sample records about 60,000 clones, 90% being singletons. This rearrangement joins TRBV10-3 to TRBJ1-1; a weak D match, TRBD1 (5 bases). The TCR was taken from a woman between 50 and 59 years old with colorectal cancer. Sequencing was carried out using PBMCs. This CDR3 reads CAITVDSRNTEAFF. Here the CDR3 DNA reads TGTGCCATCACTGTTGACAGCAGGAACACTGAAGCTTTCTTT.